This paragraph covers one T cell receptor beta chain sequence. Its cognate antigen is unknown. V lost 5 bases and J 1 base, leaving 5 bases between the germline ends. The CDR3 has 12 amino acids. Per germline, CDR1 MDHEN and CDR2 SYDVKM. PCR involved 60 Vbeta and 13 Jbeta primers. The repertoire was sequenced with immunoSEQ multiplex PCR; TCRdb's copy has only in-frame clones and lacks some. The sample has 95,000 to 100,000 clones; approximately 80% are singletons. The sample belongs to a study of cytomegalovirus exposure and HLA in healthy donors. About the study: In terms of ancestry, the Caucasian-associated cluster contained roughly 80% of the roughly 400 genotyped donors.

Study results and limitations: Reported performance of the classifier showed diagnosis of cytomegalovirus status with high specificity and sensitivity. Rates of TCR association differed by HLA locus in a later analysis, with DRB1 highest and HLA-C lowest. Of the V segments, some could not be distinguished, including TRBV6-2 and TRBV6-3, and were excluded.

The clonotype was recovered from a female donor in good health and CMV-seropositive. The source material was PBMCs. The chain recombines TRBV28 with TRBJ1-2; D not resolved. Here the CDR3 DNA reads TGTGCCAGCAGTAGCCTTAACTATGGCTACACCTTC. Residues: CASSSLNYGYTF.